Presented here are 28 T cell receptor beta chains from one specimen sequenced in a study of blood T cell repertoires in COVID-19. This table comes from immunoSEQ multiplex PCR, and its TCRdb copy is limited to in-frame clones, with some not included. Altogether 130,000 or so clones are present, roughly 90% being singletons, with the ten largest covering approximately 8.1%. The source material was peripheral blood. The receptors were sampled from a man aged 50 or older with acute or convalescent COVID-19.

The J gene is TRBJ1-5, the V gene TRBV18, with 8 bases identical to TRBD1. Germline CDR1 and CDR2: KGHSH and LQKENI. CDR3 length: 14 residues. V was clipped by 6 bases and J by 2 bases; unmatched bases: 3. CDR3 sequence: CASSLTGGNQPQHF. The DNA of the CDR3 is TGTGCCAGCTCGTTGACAGGGGGCAATCAGCCCCAGCATTTT.

The chain couples TRBV3-1 (or the pseudogene TRBV3-2) to TRBJ1-1, with 9 bases that match TRBD1. Germline CDR1 and CDR2: LGHDT and YNNKEL (reference sequence). V was clipped by 5 bases and J by 5 bases; unmatched bases: 6. This CDR3 is built from 14 residues. This CDR3 is CASSAGQGKTEAFF. For the CDR3, the DNA is TGTGCCAGCAGCGCAGGACAGGGGAAGACTGAAGCTTTCTTT.

The chain joins TRBV5-1 to TRBJ2-1; 10 bases are shared with TRBD2. Unmatched junction bases numbered 8, after V lost 5 bases and J lost 6 bases. This CDR3 is built from 15 residues. The V gene's germline CDR1 is SGHRS and CDR2 YFSETQ. DNA for the CDR3: TGCGCCAGCAGGTGGACTAGCGGAGCCTTCAATGAGCAGTTCTTC. Protein sequence: CASRWTSGAFNEQFF.

In DNA, the CDR3 is TGTGCCAGCAGCTTAGTCAGGACAGGGGGCTTCTACAATGAGCAGTTCTTC. This gives the protein CASSLVRTGGFYNEQFF. This chain links TRBV7-9 with TRBJ2-1, with 11 bases fitting TRBD1. Germline values: CDR1 SEHNR, CDR2 FQNEAQ (reference sequence). J gave up 3 bases and V 1 base, and 5 bases lay outside the gene matches. The CDR3 runs to 17 residues.

This chain connects TRBV11-3 to TRBJ2-5, with 13 bases aligning to TRBD2. J lost 5 bases, V lost 5 bases, and 8 bases had no gene match. CDR1 is SGHNT and CDR2 is YENEEA in the germline V gene. This CDR3 is built from 16 residues. CDR3 in amino acids: CASSPRTSGSWETQYF. In DNA form, the CDR3 reads TGTGCCAGCAGCCCCCGGACTAGCGGGAGTTGGGAGACCCAGTACTTC.

This chain joins TRBV19 and TRBJ2-1, with TRBD1 as a possible D gene (5 bases). V lost 4 bases, J lost 5 bases, and 15 bases lay in between. Germline lookup yields CDR1 LNHDA and CDR2 SQIVND (reference sequence). The CDR3 consists of 15 residues. The CDR3 protein is CASSSPRTTNNEQFF. DNA of the CDR3: TGTGCCAGTAGTAGCCCCCGGACAACTAACAATGAGCAGTTCTTC.

J is TRBJ2-3 and V is TRBV7-8; TRBD2 matches 12 bases. There are 16 residues in the CDR3. V gave up 6 bases and J gave up 3 bases; unmatched junction bases: 7. Per the germline V gene, CDR1 is SGHVS and CDR2 is FQNEAQ. The CDR3, as DNA: TGTGCCAGCAGGCGCGCTAGCGGGAGGGAAACAGATACGCAGTATTTT. The encoded protein is CASRRASGRETDTQYF.

The chain recombines TRBV4-2 with TRBJ1-3; 11 nucleotides match TRBD1. CDR1 is LGHNA, CDR2 YNFKEQ, per germline. The CDR3 is made up of 15 amino acids. The trim removed 4 bases at V and 3 bases at J, leaving 2 bases unmatched. The CDR3 region is CASSLGTGGGNTIYF. The CDR3, as DNA: TGTGCCAGCAGCCTCGGGACAGGGGGTGGAAACACCATATATTTT.

The rearrangement uses TRBV19 and TRBJ2-1; TRBD2 matches at 7 bases. V lost 2 bases to trimming and J lost 2 bases; unmatched junction nucleotides: 12. The CDR3 has 18 residues. Germline CDR1 is LNHDA and CDR2 is SQIVND (reference sequence). The CDR3 loop reads CASSIKLRAGAPYNEQFF. The CDR3 nucleotides are TGTGCCAGTAGTATAAAATTGAGGGCGGGAGCCCCCTACAATGAGCAGTTCTTC. The whole variable domain, filled in from reference TRBV19 and TRBJ2-1, reads DGGITQSPKYLFRKEGQNVTLSCEQNLNHDAMYWYRQDPGQGLRLIYYSQIVNDFQKGDIAEGYSVSREKKESFPLTVTSAQKNPTAFYLCASSIKLRAGAPYNEQFFGPGTRLTVL.

This clone was recorded once. At one end the junction does not follow the germline gene, possibly because of a read error. The rearrangement links TRBV9 to TRBJ2-3; 7 nucleotides align to TRBD2. The CDR3 runs to 10 residues. CDR1 is SGDLS, CDR2 YYNGEE, per germline. The CDR3 region is CASSVGLVAF. The CDR3 DNA sequence: TGTGCCAGCAGCGTTGGACTAGTGGCCTTT. Together with reference TRBV9 and TRBJ2-3, the CDR3 gives the full variable domain: DSGVTQTPKHLITATGQRVTLRCSPRSGDLSVYWYQQSLDQGLQFLIQYYNGEERAKGNILERFSAQQFPDLHSELNLSSLELGDSALYFCASSVGLVAFGPGTRLTVL.

This clone was detected only once. The gene calls are TRBV9 and TRBJ1-1, with 7 bases lining up with TRBD1. The CDR3 runs to 16 residues. V lost 3 bases, J lost 5 bases, and 13 bases stayed unmatched. Germline assignment: CDR1 SGDLS and CDR2 YYNGEE. The CDR3 spells CASSAPGGTERTEAFF. DNA for the CDR3: TGTGCCAGCAGCGCACCCGGTGGGACAGAGCGGACTGAAGCTTTCTTT.

The chain has TRBV29-1 and TRBJ2-1; 14 bases match TRBD2. Germline CDR1 and CDR2: SQVTM and ANQGSEA. The CDR3 is made up of 14 amino acids. Trimming cost V 5 bases and J 10 bases; bases outside gene matches: 7. The CDR3 DNA follows: TGCAGCGTTTCTGGACTAGCGGGAGGAGACGAGCAGTTCTTC. Protein: CSVSGLAGGDEQFF.

This chain links TRBV10-3 with TRBJ1-2; 10 bases line up with TRBD1. The germline CDR1 and CDR2 sequences are ENHRY and SYGVKD. V was clipped by 7 bases and J by 1 base; unmatched bases: 9. CDR3 length: 16 amino acids. For the CDR3, the DNA is TGTGCCATCAATGAATTGGGACAGGGGTTTAACTATGGCTACACCTTC. Amino acid sequence: CAINELGQGFNYGYTF.

The chain is built from TRBV11-3 and TRBJ2-5; TRBD2 is a possible D gene (5 bases). Germline CDR1 is SGHNT and CDR2 is YENEEA. With 5 bases removed from V and 0 bases from J, the gap between germline ends came to 13 bases. This CDR3 region has 15 residues. Here the CDR3 reads CASSLRVRDQETQYF. In DNA form, the CDR3 reads TGTGCCAGCAGCCTAAGGGTGAGGGACCAAGAGACCCAGTACTTC.

The V gene is TRBV24-1, the J gene TRBJ2-1, with unresolved D. The germline CDR1 and CDR2 sequences are KGHDR and SFDVKD. The ends were cut back, 4 bases at V and 6 bases at J, with 12 bases in the middle. The CDR3 has 14 amino acids. CDR3 sequence: CATSEPNHSNEQFF. The CDR3 DNA sequence: TGTGCCACCAGTGAGCCAAACCACAGCAATGAGCAGTTCTTC.

The chain employs TRBV5-1 and TRBJ1-1; 9 nucleotides line up with TRBD1. J lost 5 bases, V lost 5 bases, and 4 bases had no gene match. The CDR3 is 13 amino acids. Germline CDR1 and CDR2: SGHRS and YFSETQ. The CDR3 is CASRDRGGTEAFF. The CDR3 DNA follows: TGCGCCAGCAGGGACAGGGGTGGAACTGAAGCTTTCTTT.

This clone has a single count. This chain joins TRBV20-1 and TRBJ1-2; 7 nucleotides match TRBD1. CDR1 and CDR2 (germline): DFQATT, SNEGSKA (reference sequence). V dropped 3 bases and J dropped 8; count of bases not matched to a gene: 9. The length of the CDR3 is 13 residues. The CDR3 DNA reads TGCAGTGCTAGTCTGCCAGGGGGAGACGGCTACACCTTC. Protein product: CSASLPGGDGYTF.

Here the CDR3 DNA reads TGTGCCAGCAGTAGGACTAGCGGGAGAAGAAATGAGCAGTTCTTC. Translation: CASSRTSGRRNEQFF. The chain couples TRBV11-2 to TRBJ2-1, with 13 bases fitting TRBD2. The CDR3 totals 15 residues. Germline CDR1 and CDR2: SGHAT and FQNNGV. V lost 6 bases to trimming and J lost 7 bases; unmatched junction nucleotides: 6. Full variable domain (rest looked up from reference TRBV11-2 and TRBJ2-1): EAGVAQSPRYKIIEKRQSVAFWCNPISGHATLYWYQQILGQGPKLLIQFQNNGVVDDSQLPKDRFSAERLKGVDSTLKIQPAKLEDSAVYLCASSRTSGRRNEQFFGPGTRLTVL.

The CDR3 here is CATSAQEGTDTQYF. In DNA form, the CDR3 reads TGTGCCACCAGTGCCCAGGAAGGCACAGATACGCAGTATTTT. This chain connects TRBV24-1 to TRBJ2-3; D is unresolved. The CDR3 is 14 amino acids. Trimming stripped 5 bases from V and 1 base from J, with 9 bases between. Germline V gene lookup returns CDR1 KGHDR and CDR2 SFDVKD.

The chain combines TRBV7-9 with TRBJ1-2; the D gene is possibly TRBD1 (5 bases). Germline lookup yields CDR1 SEHNR and CDR2 FQNEAQ (reference sequence). This CDR3 contains 15 residues. The V and J ends lost 5 bases and 6 bases respectively, with 19 bases between them. The CDR3 region is CASSRYGEGKDGYTF. CDR3 in DNA: TGTGCCAGCAGCCGGTACGGGGAGGGGAAGGATGGCTACACCTTC.

The chain has TRBV12-3 or TRBV12-4 and TRBJ1-2, with TRBD1 matching over 9 bases. CDR3 length equals 13 residues. Germline trimming cut 7 bases from V and 5 bases from J; bases unmatched to any gene: 5. The CDR3, as DNA: TGTGCCAGCACCGCGGACAGGGGATATGGCTACACCTTC. This codes for CASTADRGYGYTF.

The V gene is TRBV30, the J gene TRBJ2-1, with D possibly being TRBD2 (5 bases). This CDR3 is built from 14 residues. Germline CDR1 GTSNPN, CDR2 SVGIG (reference sequence). Trimming took 3 bases from V and 2 from J, leaving 11 bases between them. The CDR3 region is CAWRRGITYNEQFF. CDR3 in DNA: TGTGCCTGGAGACGGGGAATAACCTACAATGAGCAGTTCTTC.

CDR3 coding DNA: TGTGCCAGTACCACCCAGACAGGGGGATACCAGCCCCAGCATTTT. Translation gives CASTTQTGGYQPQHF. J is TRBJ1-5 and V is TRBV19, with 9 bases that match TRBD1. Germline V gene data show CDR1 as LNHDA and CDR2 as SQIVND (reference sequence). V was clipped by 7 bases and J by 7 bases; unmatched bases: 11. This CDR3 spans 15 amino acids.

The chain combines TRBV6-5 with TRBJ2-3; TRBD1 agrees at 11 bases. Losses at the gene ends were 6 bases for V and 4 bases for J; bases not matched to a gene: 6. CDR1 and CDR2 from the germline V gene are MNHEY and SVGAGI. The CDR3 length is 15 residues. The CDR3 bases are TGTGCCAGCAGCTCGGGACAGGGGGGCCCAGATACGCAGTATTTT. It translates to CASSSGQGGPDTQYF.

The genes are TRBV29-1 and TRBJ2-7, with TRBD2 matching 11 bases. CDR3 length: 13 amino acids. The J segment lost 3 bases and the V segment lost 6 bases, leaving 4 bases of the junction unmatched. Germline V lookup: CDR1 SQVTM, CDR2 ANQGSEA. The CDR3 region is CSVVTSGDYEQYF. CDR3 bases: TGCAGCGTAGTGACTAGCGGGGACTACGAGCAGTACTTC.

The CDR3, as DNA: TGTGCCAGCAGTGAAGTTGAGTGGGGCTCTAGCAATCAGCCCCAGCATTTT. The encoded protein is CASSEVEWGSSNQPQHF. The chain carries TRBV6-1 and TRBJ1-5, with a tentative D call TRBD1 (5 bases). Per germline, CDR1 MNHNS and CDR2 SASEGT. Trimming removed 1 base from V and 0 bases from J, with 13 bases in between. The CDR3 covers 17 residues.

This clone was seen once. V is TRBV19 and J is TRBJ2-5, with D possibly TRBD2 on 6 matching bases. This CDR3 spans 14 amino acids. Trimming removed 3 bases from V and 4 bases from J, with 12 bases in between. Germline V gives CDR1 LNHDA, CDR2 SQIVND (reference sequence). The CDR3: CASSIDNGGETQYF. The CDR3 DNA sequence: TGTGCCAGTAGTATTGACAACGGGGGAGAGACCCAGTACTTC.

This chain joins TRBV7-8 and TRBJ2-6; TRBD1 might be the D (5 bases). V was cut by 7 bases and J by 2 bases, with 15 bases left in between. Germline V lookup: CDR1 SGHVS, CDR2 FQNEAQ. The CDR3 length is 16 residues. DNA for the CDR3: TGTGCCAGCATCCCCGGACAACGTCCTGGGGCCAACGTCCTGACTTTC. This codes for CASIPGQRPGANVLTF.